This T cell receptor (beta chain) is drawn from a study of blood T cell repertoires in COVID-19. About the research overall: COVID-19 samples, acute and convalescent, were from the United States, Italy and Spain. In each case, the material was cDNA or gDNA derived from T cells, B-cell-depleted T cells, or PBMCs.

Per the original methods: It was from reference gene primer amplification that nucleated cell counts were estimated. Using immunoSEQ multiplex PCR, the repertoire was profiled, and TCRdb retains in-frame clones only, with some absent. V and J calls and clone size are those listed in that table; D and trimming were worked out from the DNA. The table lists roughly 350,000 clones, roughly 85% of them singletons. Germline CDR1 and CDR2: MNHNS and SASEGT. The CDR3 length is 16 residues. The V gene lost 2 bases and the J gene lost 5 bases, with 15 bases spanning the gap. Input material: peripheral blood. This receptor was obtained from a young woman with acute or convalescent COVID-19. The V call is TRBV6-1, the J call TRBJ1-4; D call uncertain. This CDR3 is CASSETPGLANEKLFF. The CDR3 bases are TGTGCCAGCAGTGAAACCCCAGGCCTCGCGAATGAAAAACTGTTTTTT.